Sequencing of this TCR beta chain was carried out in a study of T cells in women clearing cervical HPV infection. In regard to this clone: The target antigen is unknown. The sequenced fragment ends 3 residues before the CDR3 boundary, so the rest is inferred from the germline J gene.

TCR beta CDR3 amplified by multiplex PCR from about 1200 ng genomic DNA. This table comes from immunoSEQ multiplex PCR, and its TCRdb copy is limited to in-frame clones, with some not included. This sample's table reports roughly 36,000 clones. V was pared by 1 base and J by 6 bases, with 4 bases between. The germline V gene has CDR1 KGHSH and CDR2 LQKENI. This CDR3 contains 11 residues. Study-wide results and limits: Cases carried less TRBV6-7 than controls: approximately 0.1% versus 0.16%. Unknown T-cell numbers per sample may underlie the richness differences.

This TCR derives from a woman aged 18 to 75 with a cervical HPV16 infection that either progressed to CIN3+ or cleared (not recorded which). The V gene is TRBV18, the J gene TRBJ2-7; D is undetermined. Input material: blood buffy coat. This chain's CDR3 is CASSPQGEQYF. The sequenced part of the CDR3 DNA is TGTGCCAGCTCACCACAGGGCGAG.